This T cell receptor (beta chain) was observed in a study of shared clonotypes between healthy human individuals. Per sorted-subset replicate PCR, input was around 200 ng DNA, representing around 30,000 T cell genomes. In the original workflow: Junction-only sequences produced by ImmunoSEQ had no quality scores, so filtering differed. Sequencing used immunoSEQ multiplex PCR; TCRdb keeps in-frame clones, though not all of them. The V and J calls and the clone size are those of that table, but D and trimming were determined from the DNA. This table has 1 million to 1.3 million clones, approximately 78% appearing once. Study results and limitations: On the whole, naive subsets had larger estimated richness than memory subsets had.

The count of this clone is one. Antigen specificity is unknown. Trimming removed 3 bases from V and 4 bases from J; junction bases left unmatched: 14. Germline V gene lookup returns CDR1 SGDLS and CDR2 YYNGEE. This CDR3 spans 18 amino acids. J is TRBJ2-2 and V is TRBV9; 8 bases are shared with TRBD2. This sequence originates from a young man in good health. Some clones in this sample may be carry-over from other donors' samples. The sequenced sample consisted of memory CD4+ T cells from PBMCs. Subset in this sample: CD45RA-negative fraction. DNA of the CDR3: TGTGCCAGCAGCGCTCCTTTCGGGAGGGCCTCCAGCACCGGGGAGCTGTTTTTT. Translated, it gives CASSAPFGRASSTGELFF.